This TCR beta chain was documented in a study of blood T cell repertoires in COVID-19. Study-level information: The United States, Italy and Spain provided the acute and convalescent COVID-19 samples.

The authors' processing: Quantification of nucleated cells was approximated via reference gene primer amplification. Using immunoSEQ multiplex PCR, the repertoire was profiled, and TCRdb retains in-frame clones only, with some absent. The DNA gave D and trimming, while V, J and clone size come from that table. The top ten clones hold 4.5% to 6.5% of a sample with approximately 300,000 clones, roughly 89% of them seen once. Cohorts were based on clinical histories the participants reported. Symptom resolution, clearance, or two negative PCRs marked donors in Cohort 3 as recovered. Trimming took off 0 bases at V and 4 bases at J, with 15 bases between the two ends. This CDR3 comprises 16 residues. Germline lookup yields CDR1 LNHDA and CDR2 SQIVND (reference sequence).

The sample consisted of PBMCs or T cells enriched from blood (not recorded which). This TCR was recovered from a man between 60 and 70 years old who had recovered from COVID-19. This chain links TRBV19 with TRBJ2-5; D may be TRBD2 (5 bases). For the CDR3, the DNA is TGTGCCAGTAGTATAGATCTGACTATCAGCAGAGAGACCCAGTACTTC. Translated: CASSIDLTISRETQYF.